Following are 14 T cell receptor beta chains from one sample sequenced in a study of blood T cells in healthy people across ages. A J-beta primer mix and a sample-barcoded 5' primer were used in a second PCR of about 7 to 12 cycles. Each CDR3 protein is one row after TCRdb ran MiXCR on the 5' RACE reads. The data contain about 590,000 distinct CDR3 sequences, about 30% of them singletons. Sequencing input: blood. Receptors were obtained from a woman aged 80 or over in good health.

This clonotype was seen only a few times. With a much larger clone just one base away, this may be a read error. The chain combines TRBV20-1 with TRBJ1-4; D remains unclear. Germline CDR1 and CDR2: DFQATT and SNEGSKA (reference sequence). There are 11 residues in the CDR3. Here the CDR3 DNA reads TGCAGTGCTAGAGATCTCCGGAAACCGTTTTTT. Its translation: CSARDLRKPFF.

In regard to this clonotype: A read error may explain this, as a much larger clone is one base away. The rearrangement joins TRBV19 to TRBJ2-4; D is ambiguous. V was clipped by 1 base and J by 6 bases, with 10 bases between them. Germline V CDR1 and CDR2: LNHDA, SQIVND (reference sequence). This CDR3 is 14 amino acids long. The CDR3 here is CASSIVHQTNIQYF. The DNA for the CDR3 is TGTGCCAGTAGTATAGTGCACCAGACAAACATTCAGTACTTC.

The chain is built from TRBV6-1 and TRBJ1-1, with D tentatively TRBD1 (5 bases). Germline CDR1 is MNHNS and CDR2 is SASEGT. Trimming left V 7 bases short and J 5 bases short, with 11 bases between. The CDR3 totals 12 residues. The CDR3 coding sequence is TGTGCCAGCATTCCAGGGAGAACTGAAGCTTTCTTT. It is translated as CASIPGRTEAFF.

This clonotype was seen repeatedly, ten times or more. V is TRBV20-1 and J is TRBJ2-1; D is unclear. This CDR3 spans 14 amino acids. V dropped 0 bases and J dropped 5 bases, with 11 bases sitting between them. Germline V CDR1 and CDR2: DFQATT, SNEGSKA (reference sequence). This chain's CDR3 is CSARDFRVHNEQFF. CDR3 nucleotides: TGCAGTGCTAGAGACTTCCGAGTCCACAATGAGCAGTTCTTC.

This clonotype was detected many times. This chain links TRBV7-2 with TRBJ2-1; 9 positions agree with TRBD1. This CDR3 spans 18 amino acids. Germline V gene data show CDR1 as SGHTA and CDR2 as FQGNSA. The V and J ends lost 3 bases and 0 bases, in that order; junction bases with no gene match: 9. CDR3 DNA sequence: TGTGCCAGCAGCTTGGTACCAAGGGACAGGGCCTCCTACAATGAGCAGTTCTTC. It is translated as CASSLVPRDRASYNEQFF.

The chain recombines TRBV20-1 with TRBJ1-2; unclear D gene. Germline CDR1 and CDR2: DFQATT and SNEGSKA (reference sequence). There are 14 residues in the CDR3. Trimming left V 0 bases short and J 8 bases short, with 16 bases between. The CDR3 sequence: CSARDDRSIKGYTF. For the CDR3, the DNA is TGCAGTGCTAGAGACGATAGGAGCATTAAGGGCTACACCTTC.

The V and J genes are TRBV29-1 and TRBJ2-1, with 9 bases that match TRBD2. With 5 bases clipped from V and 3 bases from J, the junction kept 5 bases outside the gene matches. Germline-derived CDR1 and CDR2 are SQVTM and ANQGSEA. The CDR3 length is 14 residues. CDR3 sequence (DNA): TGCAGCGTTCAGACTAGCGGAGACTACAATGAGCAGTTCTTC. As protein: CSVQTSGDYNEQFF.

This clonotype was observed at least ten times. The chain couples TRBV15 to TRBJ1-5; D remains unclear. The V gene lost 0 bases and the J gene lost 9 bases, with 18 bases spanning the gap. Germline V gene sequence: CDR1 LNHNV, CDR2 YYDKDF (reference sequence). The CDR3 runs to 16 residues. CDR3 amino acids: CATSRDLGTGGWPQHF. CDR3 nucleotide sequence: TGTGCCACCAGCAGAGATTTGGGTACGGGTGGGTGGCCCCAGCATTTT.

This clonotype has a count of ten or more. J is TRBJ2-7 and V is TRBV6-1; D tentatively reads TRBD1 or TRBD2 (5 bases each). The CDR3 sequence is 14 residues long. Germline V gene sequence: CDR1 MNHNS, CDR2 SASEGT. V lost 5 bases, J lost 6 bases, and 17 bases lay in between. The CDR3 here is CASSWDPKGTEQYF. CDR3 in DNA: TGTGCCAGCAGTTGGGACCCTAAGGGAACCGAGCAGTACTTC.

In its sample, this clonotype was seen many times. V and J are TRBV29-1 and TRBJ2-7; D remains ambiguous. CDR1 and CDR2 (germline): SQVTM, ANQGSEA. The V gene lost 7 bases and the J gene lost 4 bases, with 11 bases spanning the gap. The CDR3 is 11 residues long. CDR3 amino acids: CSAKQEYEQYF. Here the CDR3 DNA reads TGCAGCGCAAAACAAGAATACGAGCAGTACTTC.

The rearrangement joins TRBV20-1 to TRBJ1-1; TRBD1 is a possible D gene (6 bases). This CDR3 region has 12 residues. Germline-derived CDR1 and CDR2 are DFQATT and SNEGSKA (reference sequence). The CDR3 nucleotides read TGCAGCACGAACGAAGGGGGCACTGAAGCTTTCTTT. Translated, it gives CSTNEGGTEAFF.

As for this clonotype: A read error may be the cause here, since a much bigger clone is one base away. The chain has TRBV11-3 and TRBJ2-2; TRBD2 is a possible D gene (5 bases). Deletions cut 4 bases from V and 4 bases from J, with 7 bases between. The CDR3 contains 13 residues. Germline CDR1 SGHNT, CDR2 YENEEA. In DNA form, the CDR3 reads TGTGCCAGCAGCTCGGACTTCACCGGGGAGCTGTTTTTT. The encoded protein is CASSSDFTGELFF.

This clonotype was counted many times. The rearrangement joins TRBV9 to TRBJ1-2; D call uncertain. This CDR3 has 15 amino acids. V dropped 0 bases and J dropped 0 bases, with 9 bases sitting between them. From germline, CDR1 is SGDLS and CDR2 YYNGEE. In DNA form, the CDR3 reads TGTGCCAGCAGCGTAGCGGGAGGGACTAACTATGGCTACACCTTC. This sequence encodes CASSVAGGTNYGYTF. Full variable domain (missing parts from reference TRBV9 and TRBJ1-2): DSGVTQTPKHLITATGQRVTLRCSPRSGDLSVYWYQQSLDQGLQFLIQYYNGEERAKGNILERFSAQQFPDLHSELNLSSLELGDSALYFCASSVAGGTNYGYTFGSGTRLTVV.

This clonotype showed up just once. A much larger clone lies a single base off, so this may be a read error. The rearrangement uses TRBV5-1 and TRBJ1-2, with 8 bases fitting TRBD1. The junction had 8 bases not matched to a gene; V was cut back by 0 bases and J by 10 bases. The CDR3 covers 14 residues. Germline assignment: CDR1 SGHRS and CDR2 YFSETQ. CDR3 sequence: CASSLDRGRNDYTF. The CDR3 bases are TGCGCCAGCAGCTTGGACAGGGGGAGGAATGACTACACCTTC.